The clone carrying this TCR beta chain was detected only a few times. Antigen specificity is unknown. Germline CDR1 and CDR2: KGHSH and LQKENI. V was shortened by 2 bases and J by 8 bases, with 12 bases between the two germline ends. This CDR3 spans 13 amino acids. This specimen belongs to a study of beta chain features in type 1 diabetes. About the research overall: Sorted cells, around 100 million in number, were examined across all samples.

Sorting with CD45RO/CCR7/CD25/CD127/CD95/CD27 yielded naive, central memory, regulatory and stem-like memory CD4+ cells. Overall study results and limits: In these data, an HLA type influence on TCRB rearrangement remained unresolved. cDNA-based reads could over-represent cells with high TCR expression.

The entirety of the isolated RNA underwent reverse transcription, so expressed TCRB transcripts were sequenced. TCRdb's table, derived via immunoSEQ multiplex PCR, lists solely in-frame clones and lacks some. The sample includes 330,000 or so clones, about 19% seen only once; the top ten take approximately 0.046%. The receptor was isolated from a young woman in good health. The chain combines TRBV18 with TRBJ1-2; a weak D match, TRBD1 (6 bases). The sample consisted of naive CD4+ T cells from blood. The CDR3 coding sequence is TGTGCCAGCTCACCAATGGCAGGGGAGGGCTACACCTTC. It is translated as CASSPMAGEGYTF.